This is a list of T cell receptor beta chains from one sample in a study of blood T cell repertoires in COVID-19. Only in-frame clones appear in the TCRdb table, and some are missing; sequencing was by immunoSEQ multiplex PCR. The sample yields about 250,000 clones, about nine tenths seen once. The specimen was PBMCs or T cells enriched from blood (not recorded which). The receptors were gathered from a woman in her 30s with acute COVID-19. Both conserved end residues are part of each CDR3. Fields, in order: clone size, J gene, V gene, D gene, CDR3 protein, CDR3 DNA. D genes are given only for firm matches. The size field is filled for only some rows; it gives once, few, many or a size class.

abundance: once; j_gene: TRBJ2-5; v_gene: TRBV7-3; d_gene: NA; CDR3aa: CASSLRGLGGGARETQYF; CDR3nt: TGTGCCAGCAGCTTAAGGGGCCTGGGCGGGGGCGCTCGAGAGACCCAGTACTTC
abundance: NA; j_gene: TRBJ2-7; v_gene: TRBV27; d_gene: TRBD2; CDR3aa: CASSWGLAAYEQYF; CDR3nt: TGTGCCAGCAGTTGGGGACTAGCGGCATACGAGCAGTACTTC
abundance: NA; j_gene: TRBJ2-7; v_gene: TRBV28; d_gene: TRBD2; CDR3aa: CASSLFGLAGGLTMYEQYF; CDR3nt: TGTGCCAGCAGTTTATTTGGACTAGCGGGAGGGCTGACTATGTACGAGCAGTACTTC
abundance: many; j_gene: TRBJ1-5; v_gene: TRBV6-5; d_gene: NA; CDR3aa: CASSYSLEDNQPQHF; CDR3nt: TGTGCCAGCAGTTACTCGTTGGAGGACAATCAGCCCCAGCATTTT
abundance: once; j_gene: TRBJ2-7; v_gene: TRBV5-1; d_gene: NA; CDR3aa: CASSLAGDPYEQYF; CDR3nt: TGCGCCAGCAGCTTGGCAGGGGACCCCTACGAGCAGTACTTC
abundance: many; j_gene: TRBJ1-1; v_gene: TRBV2; d_gene: TRBD1; CDR3aa: CASEGQGNTEAFF; CDR3nt: TGTGCCAGCGAAGGACAGGGGAACACTGAAGCTTTCTTT
abundance: NA; j_gene: TRBJ2-3; v_gene: TRBV11-2; d_gene: TRBD2; CDR3aa: CASSTTSGVSTDTQYF; CDR3nt: TGTGCCAGCAGCACTACTAGCGGGGTGTCCACAGATACGCAGTATTTT
abundance: NA; j_gene: TRBJ1-3; v_gene: TRBV5-1; d_gene: NA; CDR3aa: CASSRPGGSSGNTIYF; CDR3nt: TGCGCCAGCAGCCGTCCGGGAGGGAGCTCTGGAAACACCATATATTTT
abundance: NA; j_gene: TRBJ1-2; v_gene: TRBV30; d_gene: TRBD1; CDR3aa: CAWITGARGYTF; CDR3nt: TGTGCCTGGATTACAGGGGCCCGCGGCTACACCTTC
abundance: NA; j_gene: TRBJ1-5; v_gene: TRBV7-8; d_gene: NA; CDR3aa: CASSARGWGPDQPQHF; CDR3nt: TGTGCCAGCAGCGCACGAGGGTGGGGGCCTGATCAGCCCCAGCATTTT
abundance: NA; j_gene: TRBJ2-7; v_gene: TRBV6-2/TRBV6-3; d_gene: TRBD2; CDR3aa: CASSHGGGSLYEQYF; CDR3nt: TGTGCCAGCAGCCACGGTGGCGGGAGTCTTTACGAGCAGTACTTC
abundance: few; j_gene: TRBJ1-1; v_gene: TRBV7-9; d_gene: NA; CDR3aa: CASSSWSFNTEAFF; CDR3nt: TGTGCCAGCAGCTCATGGAGTTTTAACACTGAAGCTTTCTTT
abundance: NA; j_gene: TRBJ2-7; v_gene: TRBV2; d_gene: NA; CDR3aa: CASSVDTSYEQYF; CDR3nt: TGTGCCAGCAGTGTGGACACCTCCTACGAGCAGTACTTC
abundance: NA; j_gene: TRBJ2-6; v_gene: TRBV28; d_gene: TRBD1; CDR3aa: CASNRGFGANVLTF; CDR3nt: TGTGCCAGTAACAGGGGATTTGGGGCCAACGTCCTGACTTTC
abundance: NA; j_gene: TRBJ2-1; v_gene: TRBV20-1; d_gene: TRBD2; CDR3aa: CSASTPSGRHEQFF; CDR3nt: TGCAGTGCTAGTACTCCCAGCGGGAGGCATGAGCAGTTCTTC
abundance: NA; j_gene: TRBJ2-3; v_gene: TRBV19; d_gene: TRBD2; CDR3aa: CASSGGYTDTQYF; CDR3nt: TGTGCCAGTAGCGGGGGGTACACAGATACGCAGTATTTT
abundance: once; j_gene: TRBJ1-4; v_gene: TRBV19; d_gene: NA; CDR3aa: CASSRIDRIPTNEKLFF; CDR3nt: TGTGCCAGTAGTAGAATTGACAGAATACCAACTAATGAAAAACTGTTTTTT
abundance: NA; j_gene: TRBJ2-3; v_gene: TRBV28; d_gene: TRBD2; CDR3aa: CASSLGGGRFDTQYF; CDR3nt: TGTGCCAGCAGTTTGGGCGGGGGGCGGTTCGATACGCAGTATTTT
abundance: NA; j_gene: TRBJ1-4; v_gene: TRBV2; d_gene: TRBD1; CDR3aa: CASSEGTNRGLGEKLFF; CDR3nt: TGTGCCAGCAGTGAAGGGACGAACAGGGGGCTCGGGGAAAAACTGTTTTTT
abundance: NA; j_gene: TRBJ2-2; v_gene: TRBV15; d_gene: TRBD1; CDR3aa: CATGGAEDRGRTGELFF; CDR3nt: TGTGCCACCGGGGGGGCGGAGGACAGGGGACGCACCGGGGAGCTGTTTTTT
abundance: NA; j_gene: TRBJ2-7; v_gene: TRBV4-3; d_gene: NA; CDR3aa: CASSQDRQRDEQYF; CDR3nt: TGCGCCAGCAGCCAAGATCGACAACGCGACGAGCAGTACTTC
abundance: few; j_gene: TRBJ2-5; v_gene: TRBV5-1; d_gene: NA; CDR3aa: CASSSRGSIQETQYF; CDR3nt: TGCGCCAGCAGCTCTCGGGGGTCCATCCAAGAGACCCAGTACTTC
abundance: NA; j_gene: TRBJ2-2; v_gene: TRBV9; d_gene: NA; CDR3aa: CASSFGQMNTGELFF; CDR3nt: TGTGCCAGCAGTTTTGGACAGATGAACACCGGGGAGCTGTTTTTT
abundance: NA; j_gene: TRBJ1-1; v_gene: TRBV19; d_gene: NA; CDR3aa: CASSPGGGTEAFF; CDR3nt: TGTGCCAGTAGCCCCGGGGGGGGCACTGAAGCTTTCTTT
abundance: NA; j_gene: TRBJ2-1; v_gene: TRBV15; d_gene: NA; CDR3aa: CATSGGSGITDNEQFF; CDR3nt: TGTGCCACCAGCGGGGGGTCGGGGATTACGGACAATGAGCAGTTCTTC
abundance: NA; j_gene: TRBJ1-6; v_gene: TRBV11-2; d_gene: TRBD1; CDR3aa: CASSSGQGRVSYNSPLHF; CDR3nt: TGTGCCAGCAGCTCCGGACAGGGTCGAGTGTCCTATAATTCACCCCTCCACTTT
abundance: NA; j_gene: TRBJ1-1; v_gene: TRBV18; d_gene: TRBD1; CDR3aa: CASSQTQGDWSEAFF; CDR3nt: TGTGCCAGCTCACAAACACAGGGGGATTGGTCTGAAGCTTTCTTT
abundance: NA; j_gene: TRBJ1-3; v_gene: TRBV5-1; d_gene: NA; CDR3aa: CASSGGTPGNTIYF; CDR3nt: TGCGCCAGCAGCGGAGGGACGCCTGGAAACACCATATATTTT
abundance: NA; j_gene: TRBJ2-7; v_gene: TRBV6-5; d_gene: NA; CDR3aa: CASSSTLTAILGEQYF; CDR3nt: TGTGCCAGCAGTTCCACCCTGACAGCCATCCTAGGCGAGCAGTACTTC
abundance: NA; j_gene: TRBJ1-6; v_gene: TRBV2; d_gene: TRBD1; CDR3aa: CASGAGGNSPLHF; CDR3nt: TGTGCCAGCGGGGCAGGGGGCAATTCACCCCTCCACTTT
abundance: NA; j_gene: TRBJ1-2; v_gene: TRBV6-5; d_gene: TRBD1; CDR3aa: CASSQPGQARGYTF; CDR3nt: TGTGCCAGCAGTCAACCGGGACAGGCTCGGGGCTACACCTTC
abundance: NA; j_gene: TRBJ1-5; v_gene: TRBV7-2; d_gene: TRBD1; CDR3aa: CASSSRGNQPQHF; CDR3nt: TGTGCCAGCAGCAGCAGGGGGAATCAGCCCCAGCATTTT